A selection of T cell receptor beta chains follows, all from one sample in a study of control samples from healthy donors and cancer patients. This table comes from immunoSEQ multiplex PCR, and its TCRdb copy is limited to in-frame clones, with some not included. This table has about 100,000 clones, roughly 84% appearing once. Sequencing was performed on blood. The receptors derive from a woman between 50 and 59 years old in good health. CDR3s include the opening cysteine and the closing phenylalanine or tryptophan. D genes are given only for firm matches. Not all rows give a size; the values are once, few, many and, for expanded clones, a class.

J	size	V	D	CDR3	DNA
TRBJ2-3	-	TRBV5-1	-	CASSFRPDTQYF	TGCGCCAGCAGCTTTAGGCCAGATACGCAGTATTTT
TRBJ2-3	-	TRBV13	TRBD2	CASSYRLASSTDTQYF	TGTGCCAGCAGCTACCGACTAGCGTCAAGCACAGATACGCAGTATTTT
TRBJ2-6	-	TRBV7-3	-	CASSLYTGSSGANVLTF	TGTGCCAGCAGCTTATACACAGGGAGCTCTGGGGCCAACGTCCTGACTTTC
TRBJ2-7	-	TRBV7-2	TRBD1	CASSARTGSSYEQYF	TGTGCCAGCAGCGCTCGGACAGGGAGCTCCTACGAGCAGTACTTC
TRBJ1-1	-	TRBV3-1/TRBV3-2	-	CASSHDRLNTEAFF	TGTGCCAGCAGCCATGACAGACTGAACACTGAAGCTTTCTTT
TRBJ1-1	-	TRBV5-1	TRBD1	CASIDRDSLRTEAFF	TGCGCCAGCATCGACAGGGATTCGCTTCGCACTGAAGCTTTCTTT
TRBJ1-6	few	TRBV5-4	-	CASSFRGSPLHF	TGTGCCAGCAGCTTTAGAGGATCACCCCTCCACTTT
TRBJ2-2	-	TRBV11-2	-	CASSLVAGNTGELFF	TGTGCCAGCAGCTTAGTTGCTGGAAACACCGGGGAGCTGTTTTTT
TRBJ2-2	-	TRBV6-5	-	CASKVAGELFF	TGTGCCAGCAAAGTCGCCGGGGAGCTGTTTTTT
TRBJ2-1	-	TRBV7-8	-	CASSPGTLIIAEHYNEQFF	TGTGCCAGCAGCCCCGGGACCCTCATCATAGCGGAGCACTACAATGAGCAGTTCTTC
TRBJ1-2	-	TRBV30	-	CAWSPQAGANYGYTF	TGTGCCTGGAGTCCTCAAGCTGGAGCTAACTATGGCTACACCTTC
TRBJ1-6	-	TRBV24-1	-	CATSPFGYNSPLHF	TGTGCCACCAGTCCCTTTGGGTACAATTCACCCCTCCACTTT
TRBJ2-1	-	TRBV6-5	-	CAARPRNSYNEQFF	TGTGCCGCCCGGCCACGGAACAGCTACAATGAGCAGTTCTTC
TRBJ1-5	-	TRBV2	-	CAYGQGNQPQHF	TGTGCATACGGCCAAGGGAACCAGCCCCAGCATTTT
TRBJ2-7	-	TRBV16	TRBD1	CASSHPLGTGSYEQYF	TGTGCCAGCAGCCACCCGTTGGGGACAGGTTCTTACGAGCAGTACTTC
TRBJ2-4	-	TRBV5-8	-	CASSFRALSQNIQYF	TGTGCCAGCAGCTTCAGGGCTCTCTCCCAAAACATTCAGTACTTC
TRBJ2-1	-	TRBV11-3	TRBD1	CASSSGQGSYNEQFF	TGTGCCAGCAGCTCGGGACAGGGATCCTACAATGAGCAGTTCTTC
TRBJ1-2	once	TRBV7-3	TRBD1	CASSSKGPDRRAILGGYTF	TGTGCCAGCAGCTCCAAGGGACCGGACAGGAGGGCCATATTAGGGGGCTACACCTTC
TRBJ1-5	-	TRBV7-2	-	CASSLTGSNQPQHF	TGTGCCAGCAGTCTAACGGGAAGCAATCAGCCCCAGCATTTT
TRBJ1-5	-	TRBV30	-	CAWRTGSNQPQHF	TGTGCCTGGAGGACAGGTAGCAATCAGCCCCAGCATTTT
TRBJ2-1	-	TRBV5-6	TRBD2	CASSLGGESYNEQFF	TGTGCCAGCAGCCTCGGGGGGGAGTCCTACAATGAGCAGTTCTTC
TRBJ2-2	-	TRBV7-2	-	CASPGQYRTGELFF	TGTGCCAGCCCAGGACAGTACCGAACCGGGGAGCTGTTTTTT
TRBJ1-1	-	TRBV19	-	CASSPRGYTEAFF	TGTGCCAGTAGTCCCCGCGGGTACACTGAAGCTTTCTTT
TRBJ2-1	-	TRBV18	-	CASSPPTGSSYNEQFF	TGTGCCAGCTCACCCCCGACAGGAAGCTCCTACAATGAGCAGTTCTTC
TRBJ2-6	-	TRBV7-2	-	CASSLVLRQSGANVLTF	TGTGCCAGCAGCTTGGTCTTGAGACAGTCTGGGGCCAACGTCCTGACTTTC
TRBJ2-7	-	TRBV7-2	-	CASSSPPYEQYF	TGTGCCAGCAGCTCCCCCCCCTACGAGCAGTACTTC
TRBJ2-7	-	TRBV20-1	-	CSASRGGSSSEQYF	TGCAGTGCTAGTAGGGGGGGGAGCTCCAGCGAGCAGTACTTC
TRBJ2-5	-	TRBV12-3/TRBV12-4	-	CASSSGQQETQYF	TGTGCCAGCAGTTCCGGACAGCAAGAGACCCAGTACTTC
TRBJ1-5	-	TRBV5-1	TRBD1	CASSLEGADQPQHF	TGCGCCAGCAGCTTGGAGGGGGCAGACCAGCCCCAGCATTTT
TRBJ1-2	-	TRBV19	TRBD1	CASRRDRGLAYGYTF	TGTGCCAGTAGGCGTGACAGGGGGCTTGCCTATGGCTACACCTTC
TRBJ2-2	-	TRBV13	-	CASRVRTTSTGELFF	TGTGCCAGTCGGGTTCGGACTACCAGCACCGGGGAGCTGTTTTTT
TRBJ2-1	once	TRBV4-3	-	CASSQFTSSEQFF	TGCGCCAGCAGCCAATTTACTAGCAGTGAGCAGTTCTTC
TRBJ1-2	-	TRBV2	-	CASSVGGASHGYTF	TGTGCCAGCAGTGTAGGGGGGGCTAGTCATGGCTACACCTTC
TRBJ2-3	-	TRBV7-3	-	CASSLSRTSTDTQYF	TGTGCCAGCAGCTTATCCCGAACTAGCACAGATACGCAGTATTTT
TRBJ1-2	-	TRBV27	-	CASRRGEDYGYTF	TGTGCCAGCAGACGGGGGGAGGACTATGGCTACACCTTC
TRBJ2-1	-	TRBV5-6	-	CASSPPRGSSYNEQFF	TGTGCCAGCAGCCCCCCTAGAGGGAGCTCCTACAATGAGCAGTTCTTC
TRBJ2-5	-	TRBV5-1	-	CASSLPDTKETQYF	TGCGCCAGCAGCTTACCGGACACAAAAGAGACCCAGTACTTC
TRBJ2-2	-	TRBV6-5	-	CASTYRRGTGGELFF	TGTGCCAGCACCTACAGAAGGGGAACTGGTGGGGAGCTGTTTTTT
TRBJ2-3	-	TRBV5-6	TRBD2	CASSFPSAGDLNTQYF	TGTGCCAGCAGCTTCCCGTCGGCGGGAGACTTAAATACGCAGTATTTT
TRBJ2-2	-	TRBV4-1	TRBD2	CATMTSGGAGTGELFF	TGCGCCACGATGACTAGCGGGGGGGCAGGAACCGGGGAGCTGTTTTTT
TRBJ2-1	-	TRBV24-1	TRBD2	CATSTTGTSAYNEQFF	TGTGCCACCAGTACCACGGGGACTAGCGCCTACAATGAGCAGTTCTTC